This T cell receptor (beta chain) is from a study of T cell responses to AZD1222 COVID-19 vaccine (dated by TCRdb to the early 2020s). Regarding the complete study: Because spike-specific TCR depth and breadth did not differ between the two schedules, AZD1222 recipients who got a second dose at roughly 4 weeks were pooled with those who got a second dose at roughly 12 weeks. Trial participants were enrolled by age into 18-55, 56-69 and 70-plus year subgroups, with about 150, 27 and 61 TCR-sequenced participants respectively. A total of around 240 trial participants underwent TCR sequencing, of whom about 210 received two doses of AZD1222 and around 25 received two doses of the MenACWY control vaccine. What the study reported, not specific to this receptor: No day 14 peak-response samples were available, so repertoires were characterized only after the peak T cell response. CD4 TCRs associated with the vaccine covered the entire spike protein, and the dominant responses were in regions 160-218 and 743-854. Reportedly, close to half of the unique spike-specific TCRs recognized epitopes lying outside the regions that are mutated in the B.1.351 and B.1.1.7 variants. The 56-69-year group was small, and its depth increase did not reach significance, likely because of low power. Conclusions about previously exposed vaccinees are limited because only five to seven AZD1222 recipients were SARS-CoV-2 seropositive at baseline. After two AZD1222 doses, both the breadth and the depth of spike-specific TCRs were significantly higher than at day 0 and than in MenACWY recipients. Participants were mostly white British, with more females than males. The authors suggested clonal diversity may have been underestimated.

The CDR3 regions of human TCRbeta chains were subjected to immunosequencing. The authors' pipeline ran thus. Repertoire TCRs were matched against a reference library of SARS-CoV-2-specific TCRs generated with the MIRA antigen-specificity platform. Breadth was defined as the fraction of unique TCRs that were SARS-CoV-2-associated. Depth was defined as the fraction of total T cells that were SARS-CoV-2-associated. Each spike-specific TCR was assigned to its reactive spike region and to a CD4 or CD8 class using the MIRA data. Log10-transformed breadth and depth values were compared by one-way ANOVA with Sidak's multiple comparisons tests. Sourced from immuneACCESS, this table was stored by TCRdb with only in-frame sequences that have V and J called. A share of the clones is absent; for the studies checked, an unresolved V gene accounts for under half, and the remainder has no known explanation. That table supplies the V and J calls and clone size; D and trimming were determined from the DNA. The sample has about 150,000 clones on record, about 89% of them singletons. The ten top clones hold around 4.9% of the sample.

The junction carries 23 bases between V and J, which are trimmed by 1 base and 10 bases respectively. The germline V gene provides CDR1 SGHTA and CDR2 FQGNSA. Taken from cysteine to phenylalanine, the CDR3 has 18 residues. The CDR3 DNA has 54 bases and is translated from base 1. The time point label on this specimen signifies: baseline before first vaccination. The vaccinee samples were drawn from two UK trials, COV001 and COV002, one of which was a single-blind randomized controlled phase 2/3 trial testing AZD1222 (ChAdOx1 nCoV-19) in healthy adults. For TCRbeta chain sequencing, PBMC samples were collected from trial participants at day 0 and at day 28 after the second dose. Notes on this clone: This clone's antigen is unknown. Base qualities are not recorded, but no much larger clone differs from it by a single base.

The input for sequencing was peripheral blood, taken on day 0 of AZD1222 vaccination. The chain uses TRBV7-2 and TRBJ1-6; 6 matching bases give a weak D call of TRBD1. This receptor was identified in an adult in good health. The DNA reads as follows: TGTGCCAGCAGCTTAGAGAAATCCTCGGGACAAGCGAAGTCACCCCTCCACTTT. It translates to CASSLEKSSGQAKSPLHF.